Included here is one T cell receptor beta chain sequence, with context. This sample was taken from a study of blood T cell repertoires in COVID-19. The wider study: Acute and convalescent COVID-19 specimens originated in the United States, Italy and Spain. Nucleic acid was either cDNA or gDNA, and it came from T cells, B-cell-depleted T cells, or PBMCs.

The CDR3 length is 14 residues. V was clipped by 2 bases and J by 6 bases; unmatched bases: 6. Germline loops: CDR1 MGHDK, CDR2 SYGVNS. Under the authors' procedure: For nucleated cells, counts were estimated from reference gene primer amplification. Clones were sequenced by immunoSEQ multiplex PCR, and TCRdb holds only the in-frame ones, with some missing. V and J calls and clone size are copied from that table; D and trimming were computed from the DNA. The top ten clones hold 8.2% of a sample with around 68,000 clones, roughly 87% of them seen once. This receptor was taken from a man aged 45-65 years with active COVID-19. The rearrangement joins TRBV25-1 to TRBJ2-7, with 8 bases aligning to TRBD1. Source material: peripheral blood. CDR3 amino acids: CASSEADRAGEQYF. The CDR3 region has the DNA TGTGCCAGCAGTGAAGCGGACAGGGCGGGCGAGCAGTACTTC.